This TCR beta chain is from a study of blood T cell repertoires in COVID-19. Study-wide context: PBMCs, B-cell-depleted T cells, or T cells were the source of the cDNA or gDNA that made up the material.

Individuals aged about 18 to 100 years were recruited from approximately 24 US areas. Assay used: immunoSEQ multiplex PCR; TCRdb lists only in-frame clones, some missing. The profile shows approximately 220,000 clones, 65% to 90% of them singletons. Trimming removed 5 bases at V and 0 bases at J, with 10 bases between. The CDR3 consists of 14 residues. Germline V gene data show CDR1 as SGHVS and CDR2 as FQNEAQ. The V and J genes are TRBV7-8 and TRBJ1-1; D uncertain. Specimen: PBMCs or T cells enriched from blood (not recorded which). This sequence was found in a woman aged 35 to 49 with acute COVID-19. The CDR3 sequence: CASSPITVNTEAFF. Here the CDR3 DNA reads TGTGCCAGCAGCCCCATAACAGTGAACACTGAAGCTTTCTTT.